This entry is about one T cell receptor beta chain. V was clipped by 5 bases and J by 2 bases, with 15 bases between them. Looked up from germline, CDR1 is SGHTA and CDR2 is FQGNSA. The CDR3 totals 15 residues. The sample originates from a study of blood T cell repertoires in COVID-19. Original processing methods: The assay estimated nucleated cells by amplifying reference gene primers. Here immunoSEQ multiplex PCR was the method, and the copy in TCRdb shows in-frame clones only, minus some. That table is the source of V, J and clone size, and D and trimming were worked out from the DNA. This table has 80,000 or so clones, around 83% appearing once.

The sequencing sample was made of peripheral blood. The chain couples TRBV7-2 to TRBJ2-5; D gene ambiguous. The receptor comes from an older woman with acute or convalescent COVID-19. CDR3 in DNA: TGTGCCAGCAGCATAAATAATCAGGCTCAAGAGACCCAGTACTTC. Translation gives CASSINNQAQETQYF. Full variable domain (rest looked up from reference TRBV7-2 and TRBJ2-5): GAGVSQSPSNKVTEKGKDVELRCDPISGHTALYWYRQSLGQGLEFLIYFQGNSAPDKSGLPSDRFSAERTGGSVSTLTIQRTQQEDSAVYLCASSINNQAQETQYFGPGTRLLVL.